The 15 T cell receptor beta chains below come from one sample, sequenced in a study of regulatory T cells in long-lasting Graves disease. Stated time point: persistent/refractory GD, antithyroid drugs over 5 years with positive TRAb. Scientists built the TCR library using RNA that was extracted from PBMCs. HTBI primers from iRepertoire and Arm-PCR of CDR3 regions yielded the TCR beta libraries. TCRdb analysed the multiplex PCR reads with MiXCR anew, one entry per CDR3 protein. The sample consists of some 280,000 distinct CDR3 sequences, 20% to 25% of them appearing once. Source: peripheral blood mononuclear cells (PBMCs), taken when the disease was refractory, from a patient treated with antithyroid drugs. These receptors were obtained from a female donor with Graves disease.

For this clonotype: A much larger clone lies one base from this, so it may be a read error. The chain uses TRBV19 and TRBJ1-5; 9 nucleotides align to TRBD1. Germline-derived CDR1 and CDR2 are LNHDA and SQIVND (reference sequence). There are 14 residues in the CDR3. In DNA, the CDR3 is TGTGCCAGTTATCCGGGACAGGGCTATCAGCCCCGGCATTTT. Translated, it gives CASYPGQGYQPRHF.

The chain carries TRBV11-2 and TRBJ2-2; possible D gene TRBD2, 7 bases. The CDR3 runs 15 residues. Germline lookup yields CDR1 SGHAT and CDR2 FQNNGV. The germline V and J ends were trimmed by 0 bases and 6 bases, with 11 bases remaining between them. The CDR3 DNA reads TGTGCCAGCAGCTTAGAGGCGGGGGCAGCCGGGGAGCTGTTTTTT. It is translated as CASSLEAGAAGELFF. Together with reference TRBV11-2 and TRBJ2-2, the CDR3 gives the full variable domain: EAGVAQSPRYKIIEKRQSVAFWCNPISGHATLYWYQQILGQGPKLLIQFQNNGVVDDSQLPKDRFSAERLKGVDSTLKIQPAKLEDSAVYLCASSLEAGAAGELFFGEGSRLTVL.

This clonotype was counted between two and nine times. The V gene is TRBV9, the J gene TRBJ2-7; a weak D match, TRBD1 (6 bases). Trimming pared 3 bases from V and 2 bases from J, leaving 15 bases between. Germline V gives CDR1 SGDLS, CDR2 YYNGEE. The CDR3 totals 15 residues. The CDR3 is CASSAETGRTYEQYF. DNA for the CDR3: TGTGCCAGCAGCGCCGAGACAGGAAGGACCTACGAGCAGTACTTC.

This clonotype was seen only a few times. V is TRBV7-2 and J is TRBJ1-3, with D hard to call. Germline lookup yields CDR1 SGHTA and CDR2 FQGNSA. Trimming left V 0 bases short and J 0 bases short, with 9 bases between. CDR3 size: 16 residues. This chain's CDR3 is CASSLASHLSGNTIYF. Written as DNA, the CDR3 is TGTGCCAGCAGCTTAGCAAGTCACCTCTCTGGAAACACCATATATTTT.

CDR3 amino acids: CASSLRDREFVDEQYF. The CDR3 region has the DNA TGTGCCAGCAGCTTGAGGGACAGGGAATTTGTCGACGAGCAGTACTTC. The V and J genes are TRBV13 and TRBJ2-7; 9 positions agree with TRBD1. After removal of 3 bases from V and 5 bases from J, the junction contained 11 bases not matched to a gene. The germline V gene has CDR1 PRHDT and CDR2 FYEKMQ (reference sequence). The CDR3 loop spans 16 amino acids.

Ten or more counts support this clonotype. This chain connects TRBV2 to TRBJ2-7; 7 positions agree with TRBD2. The CDR3 spans 16 residues. Germline values: CDR1 SNHLY, CDR2 FYNNEI. V was clipped by 6 bases and J by 5 bases; unmatched bases: 16. CDR3 sequence reads: CASRSLWAGVGNEQYF. CDR3 bases: TGTGCCAGCAGGAGCCTTTGGGCGGGAGTCGGAAACGAGCAGTACTTC.

This clonotype was found a few times. The J gene is TRBJ2-1, the V gene TRBV3-1; D perhaps matches TRBD2 (6 bases). V lost 4 bases, J lost 10 bases, and 14 bases lay in between. The CDR3 contains 13 residues. The germline V gene encodes CDR1 LGHDT and CDR2 YNNKEL (reference sequence). The CDR3 region is CASSLHLATEQFF. In DNA form, the CDR3 reads TGTGCCAGCAGCCTCCACCTAGCGACCGAGCAGTTCTTC.

A word on this clonotype: One end of the junction does not line up with germline, which may come from a read error. The CDR3 DNA sequence: TGCGGCGTACGACTTTCCGGGGACTATGGCTACACCTTC. This sequence encodes CGVRLSGDYGYTF. V usage is TRBV29-1 and J usage is TRBJ1-2; D ambiguous. Germline CDR1 reads SQVTM; CDR2 reads ANQGSEA. The CDR3 has 13 amino acids.

In this sample, this clonotype turned up many times. This chain connects TRBV3-2 to TRBJ1-1; the tabulated D call, TRBD1, remains unverified against the DNA. TRBV3-2 is flagged as a pseudogene. This CDR3 has 14 amino acids. The CDR3 nucleotides are TGTGCCAGCAGCCAAGGCCCTGAGACAAAGGAAGCTTTCTTT. Its translation is CASSQGPETKEAFF.

This clonotype was picked up a small number of times. V is TRBV3-1 and J is TRBJ2-7; TRBD2 is a possible D gene (6 bases). Trimming left V 4 bases short and J 5 bases short, with 12 bases between. Germline V gene data show CDR1 as LGHDT and CDR2 as YNNKEL (reference sequence). The CDR3 has 13 residues. The CDR3 sequence is CASSLGRRDEQYF. The DNA for the CDR3 is TGTGCCAGCAGCCTAGGGAGGCGCGACGAGCAGTACTTC.

Many counts were recorded for this clonotype. J is TRBJ2-7 and V is TRBV7-2; TRBD2 aligns across 13 bases. CDR1 is SGHTA, CDR2 FQGNSA, per germline. The ends lost 1 base at V and 2 bases at J; junction bases unmatched: 2. The CDR3 sequence is 16 residues long. CDR3 protein: CASSLEGTSGAYEQYF. The CDR3 nucleotides are TGTGCCAGCAGCTTAGAGGGGACTAGCGGGGCCTACGAGCAGTACTTC.

V usage is TRBV27 and J usage is TRBJ2-4; a weak D match, TRBD1 (6 bases). From germline, CDR1 is MNHEY and CDR2 SMNVEV (reference sequence). Trimming stripped 5 bases from V and 1 base from J, with 15 bases between. The CDR3 runs to 16 residues. CDR3 bases: TGTGCCAGCAGTAGCCGCAGGGGATGGGCCAAAAACATTCAGTACTTC. Translated: CASSSRRGWAKNIQYF.

Turning to this clonotype: This could be a read error, since a much larger clone is one nucleotide away. This chain links TRBV7-9 with TRBJ2-5; D might be TRBD2 (5 bases). The CDR3 is made up of 13 amino acids. CDR1 SEHNR and CDR2 FQNEAQ come from the germline V gene (reference sequence). CDR3 protein: CVSSRDTISAQYF. The CDR3 DNA is TGTGTCAGCAGCCGGGATACCATAAGCGCCCAGTACTTC.

This clonotype was observed a handful of times. The J gene is TRBJ1-1, the V gene TRBV12-3 or TRBV12-4, with D possibly TRBD1 on 5 matching bases. V shed 7 bases and J shed 4 bases, with 16 bases lying between them. The CDR3 has 14 residues. CDR3 loop: CASTLRGGTTEAFF. Here the CDR3 DNA reads TGTGCCAGCACCCTCCGGGGGGGGACCACTGAAGCTTTCTTT.

This clonotype came up a few times. V gene TRBV18 combines with J gene TRBJ1-2; D gene ambiguous. CDR3 length: 15 residues. CDR1 and CDR2 from the germline V gene are KGHSH and LQKENI. Trimming removed 5 bases from V and 4 bases from J, with 17 bases in between. The CDR3 region has the DNA TGTGCCAGCTCATCCGGAAACTACGGCGGCTATGGCTACACCTTC. It codes for CASSSGNYGGYGYTF. Using reference TRBV18 and TRBJ1-2 for the parts outside the CDR3, the full variable domain is NAGVMQNPRHLVRRRGQEARLRCSPMKGHSHVYWYRQLPEEGLKFMVYLQKENIIDESGMPKERFSAEFPKEGPSILRIQQVVRGDSAAYFCASSSGNYGGYGYTFGSGTRLTVV.